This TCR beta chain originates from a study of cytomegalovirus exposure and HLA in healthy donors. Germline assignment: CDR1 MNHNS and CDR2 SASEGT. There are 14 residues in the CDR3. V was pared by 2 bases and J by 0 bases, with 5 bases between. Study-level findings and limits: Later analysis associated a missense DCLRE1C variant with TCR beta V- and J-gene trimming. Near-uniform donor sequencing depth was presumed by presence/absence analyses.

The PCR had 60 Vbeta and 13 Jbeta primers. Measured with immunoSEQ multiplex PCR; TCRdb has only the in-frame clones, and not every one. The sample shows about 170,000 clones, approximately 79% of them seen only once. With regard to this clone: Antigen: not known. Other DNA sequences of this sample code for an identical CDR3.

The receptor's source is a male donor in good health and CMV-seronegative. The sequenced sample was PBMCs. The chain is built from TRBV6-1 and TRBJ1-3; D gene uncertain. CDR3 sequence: CASSELSSGNTIYF. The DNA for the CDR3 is TGTGCCAGCAGTGAACTGAGCTCTGGAAACACCATATATTTT.